The entry that follows covers one TCR beta chain sequence. What it binds is unknown. Method: immunoSEQ multiplex PCR; TCRdb's copy keeps in-frame clones and lacks some. The sample lists more than 55,000 clones; around 89% were seen once. The data originate from a study of PD-1 blockade in classical Hodgkin lymphoma. Study-level findings and limits: Unlike CD8+ TCR diversity, which did not rise significantly by C4D1, CD4+ TCR diversity did. The study reported lower baseline TCR diversity in newly diagnosed patients than in healthy donors.

The germline CDR1 and CDR2 sequences are MNHEY and SVGAGI. V shed 6 bases and J shed 3 bases, with 11 bases lying between them. The CDR3 length is 14 residues. Each and every patient relapsed after autologous stem cell transplantation, and patients got differing brentuximab vedotin exposure. Source: peripheral blood mononuclear cells (PBMCs), taken before the second cycle of nivolumab. The chain links TRBV6-5 to TRBJ2-2, with D maybe TRBD1 (6 bases). The clonotype was recovered from a human donor with classical Hodgkin lymphoma. The CDR3 region is CASRSQGYTGELFF. Here the CDR3 DNA reads TGTGCCAGCAGATCCCAGGGGTACACCGGGGAGCTGTTTTTT.